This T cell receptor beta chain is from a study of T cell therapy after organ transplantation. Across the study: Patients received up to 6 T cell doses every 2 weeks. Study results and caveats: Pretherapy CD8 clonality inversely correlated with its fold change after therapy. Confounding by concurrent antirejection or antiviral medications was not assessed.

With respect to this clone: Its antigen is unknown.

TCRdb's copy holds only in-frame clones and misses some; the assay was immunoSEQ multiplex PCR. The table has approximately 52,000 clones, approximately 94% seen once. Germline loops: CDR1 WNHNN, CDR2 SYGVQD (reference sequence). J was trimmed by 4 bases and V by 8 bases; bases with no gene match: 5. The CDR3 spans 13 residues. This TCR derives from a human patient who had received a solid organ transplant and had CMV disease. This chain uses TRBV10-1 with TRBJ2-1; 7 bases match TRBD2. Specimen: CD8+ T cells from blood, collected before autologous CMV-specific T cell therapy. CDR3 protein: CASAASGYNEQFF. CDR3 bases: TGCGCCAGCGCTGCTAGCGGATACAATGAGCAGTTCTTC.